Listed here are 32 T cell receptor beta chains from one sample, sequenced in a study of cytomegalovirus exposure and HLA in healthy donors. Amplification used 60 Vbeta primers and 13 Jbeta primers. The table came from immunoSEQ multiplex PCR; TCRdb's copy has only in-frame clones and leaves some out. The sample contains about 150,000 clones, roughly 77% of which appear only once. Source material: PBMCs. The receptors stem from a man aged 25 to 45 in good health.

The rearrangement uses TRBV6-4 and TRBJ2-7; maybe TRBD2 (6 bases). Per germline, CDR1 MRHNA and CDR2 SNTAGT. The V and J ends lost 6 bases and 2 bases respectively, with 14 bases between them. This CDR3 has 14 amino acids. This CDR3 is CASRGDLRAYEQYF. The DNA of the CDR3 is TGTGCCAGCAGAGGGGACTTACGAGCCTACGAGCAGTACTTC.

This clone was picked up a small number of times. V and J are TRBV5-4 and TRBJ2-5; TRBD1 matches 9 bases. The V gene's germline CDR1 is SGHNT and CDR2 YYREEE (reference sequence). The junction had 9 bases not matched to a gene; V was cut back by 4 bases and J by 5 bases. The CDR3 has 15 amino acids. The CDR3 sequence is CASSAQQGALETQYF. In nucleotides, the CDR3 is TGTGCCAGCAGCGCACAACAGGGGGCGTTGGAGACCCAGTACTTC.

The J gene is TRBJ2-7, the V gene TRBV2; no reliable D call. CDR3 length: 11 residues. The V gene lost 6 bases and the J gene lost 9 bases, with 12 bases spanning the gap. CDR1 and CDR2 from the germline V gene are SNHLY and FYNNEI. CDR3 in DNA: TGTGCCAGCAGGCCTTCAGTTGGGCAGTACTTC. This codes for CASRPSVGQYF.

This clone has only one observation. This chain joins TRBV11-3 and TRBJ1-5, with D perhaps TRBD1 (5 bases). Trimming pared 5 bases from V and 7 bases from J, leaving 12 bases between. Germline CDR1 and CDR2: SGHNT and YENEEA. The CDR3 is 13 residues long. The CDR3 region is CASSRDGGQPQHF. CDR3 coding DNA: TGTGCCAGCAGCCGGGACGGAGGGCAGCCCCAGCATTTT. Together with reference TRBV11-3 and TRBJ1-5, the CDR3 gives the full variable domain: EAGVVQSPRYKIIEKKQPVAFWCNPISGHNTLYWYLQNLGQGPELLIRYENEEAVDDSQLPKDRFSAERLKGVDSTLKIQPAELGDSAVYLCASSRDGGQPQHFGDGTRLSIL.

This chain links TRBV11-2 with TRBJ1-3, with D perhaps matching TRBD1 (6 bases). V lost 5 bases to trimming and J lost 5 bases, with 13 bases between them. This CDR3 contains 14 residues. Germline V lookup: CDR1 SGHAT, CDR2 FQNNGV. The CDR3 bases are TGTGCCAGCAGCACAGGGTCCGGTCGAAACACCATATATTTT. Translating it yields CASSTGSGRNTIYF.

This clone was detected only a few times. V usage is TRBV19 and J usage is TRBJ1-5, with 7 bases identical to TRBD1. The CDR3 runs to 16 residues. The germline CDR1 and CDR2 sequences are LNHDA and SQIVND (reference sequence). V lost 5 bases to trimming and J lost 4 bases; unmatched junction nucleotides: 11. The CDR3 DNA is TGTGCCAGTAGTCTGGGACAGCTATGGGGTAATCAGCCCCAGCATTTT. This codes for CASSLGQLWGNQPQHF.

CDR3 loop: CASSLAQDREQYF. DNA of the CDR3: TGTGCCAGCAGCTTAGCCCAGGATCGGGAGCAGTACTTC. The chain is built from TRBV7-6 and TRBJ2-7; D unresolved. The germline V and J ends were trimmed by 0 bases and 7 bases, with 10 bases remaining between them. This CDR3 region has 13 residues. Germline V lookup: CDR1 SGHVS, CDR2 FNYEAQ.

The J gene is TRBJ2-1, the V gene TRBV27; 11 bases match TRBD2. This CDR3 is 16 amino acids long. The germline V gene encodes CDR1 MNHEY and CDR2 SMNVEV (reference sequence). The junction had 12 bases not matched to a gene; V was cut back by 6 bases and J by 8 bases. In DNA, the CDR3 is TGTGCCAGCAGACCACCTACTAGCGGGAGTTTCTATGAGCAGTTCTTC. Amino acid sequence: CASRPPTSGSFYEQFF.

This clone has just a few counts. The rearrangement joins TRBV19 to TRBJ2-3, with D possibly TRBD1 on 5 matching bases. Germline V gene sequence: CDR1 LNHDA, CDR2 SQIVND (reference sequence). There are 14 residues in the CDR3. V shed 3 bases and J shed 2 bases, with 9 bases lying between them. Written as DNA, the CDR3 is TGTGCCAGTAGTATCCAAGGGGCCACAGATACGCAGTATTTT. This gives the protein CASSIQGATDTQYF.

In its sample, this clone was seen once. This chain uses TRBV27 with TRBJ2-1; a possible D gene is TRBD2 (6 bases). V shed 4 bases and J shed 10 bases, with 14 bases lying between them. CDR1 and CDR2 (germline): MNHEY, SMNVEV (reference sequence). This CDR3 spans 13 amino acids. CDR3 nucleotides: TGTGCCAGCAGTTCCAATACCCGGGGGGAGCAGTTCTTC. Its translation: CASSSNTRGEQFF.

The chain's CDR3 is CASSPAGDPDEQFF. The CDR3 DNA sequence: TGTGCCAGTAGTCCCGCGGGAGATCCCGATGAGCAGTTCTTC. The chain links TRBV19 to TRBJ2-1; 7 bases map to TRBD2. This CDR3 is 14 amino acids long. With 5 bases clipped from V and 8 bases from J, the junction kept 9 bases outside the gene matches. Looked up from germline, CDR1 is LNHDA and CDR2 is SQIVND (reference sequence).

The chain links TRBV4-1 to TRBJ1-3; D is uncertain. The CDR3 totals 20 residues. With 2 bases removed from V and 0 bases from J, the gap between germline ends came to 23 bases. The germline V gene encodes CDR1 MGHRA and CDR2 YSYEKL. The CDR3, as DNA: TGCGCCAGCAGCCAACCTCCCCAGTGGGCAAGCCGTCACTCTGGAAACACCATATATTTT. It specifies CASSQPPQWASRHSGNTIYF.

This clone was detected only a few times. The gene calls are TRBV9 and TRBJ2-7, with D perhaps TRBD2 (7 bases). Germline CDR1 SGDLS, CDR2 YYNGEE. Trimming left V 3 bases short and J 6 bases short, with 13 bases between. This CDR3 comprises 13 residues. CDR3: CASSEGRGVEQYF. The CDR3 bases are TGTGCCAGCAGCGAGGGGAGGGGGGTCGAGCAGTACTTC.

The CDR3 reads CASSSEGLAGAGQYF. The CDR3 nucleotides read TGTGCCAGCAGCTCCGAGGGACTAGCGGGAGCTGGGCAGTACTTC. V gene TRBV7-2 combines with J gene TRBJ2-7, with 14 bases identical to TRBD2. CDR1 is SGHTA, CDR2 FQGNSA, per germline. CDR3 size: 15 residues. V was clipped by 4 bases and J by 9 bases; unmatched bases: 8.

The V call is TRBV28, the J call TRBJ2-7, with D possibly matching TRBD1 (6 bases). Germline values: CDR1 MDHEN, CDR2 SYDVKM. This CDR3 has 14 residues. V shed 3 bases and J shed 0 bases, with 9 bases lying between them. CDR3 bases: TGTGCCAGCAGTTTGTCAGGGGCCTCCTACGAGCAGTACTTC. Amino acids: CASSLSGASYEQYF.

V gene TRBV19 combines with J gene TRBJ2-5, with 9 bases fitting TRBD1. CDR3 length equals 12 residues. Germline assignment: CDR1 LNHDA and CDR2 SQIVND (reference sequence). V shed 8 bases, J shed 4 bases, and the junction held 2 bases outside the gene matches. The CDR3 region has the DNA TGTGCCAGTGGGACAGGGCGAGAGACCCAGTACTTC. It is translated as CASGTGRETQYF.

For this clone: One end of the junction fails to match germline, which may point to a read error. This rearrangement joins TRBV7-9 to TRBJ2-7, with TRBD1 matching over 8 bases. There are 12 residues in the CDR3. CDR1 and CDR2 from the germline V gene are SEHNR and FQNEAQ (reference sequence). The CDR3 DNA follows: TGTTCCAGCAGCCGACAGGGGTACGAGCAGTACTTC. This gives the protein CSSSRQGYEQYF.

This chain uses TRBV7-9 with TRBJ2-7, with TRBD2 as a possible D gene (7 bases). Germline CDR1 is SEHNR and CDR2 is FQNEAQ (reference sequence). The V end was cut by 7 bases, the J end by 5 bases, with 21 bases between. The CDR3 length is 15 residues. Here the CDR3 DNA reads TGTGCCAGCAATATTAAAGGGGGGGCTGCCAACGAGCAGTACTTC. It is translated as CASNIKGGAANEQYF.

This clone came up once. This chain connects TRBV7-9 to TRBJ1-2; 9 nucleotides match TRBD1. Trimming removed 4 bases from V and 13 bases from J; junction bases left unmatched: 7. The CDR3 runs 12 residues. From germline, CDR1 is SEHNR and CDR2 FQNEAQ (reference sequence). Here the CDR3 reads CASSYTGQGRTF. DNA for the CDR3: TGTGCCAGCAGCTACACCGGACAGGGGCGCACCTTC.

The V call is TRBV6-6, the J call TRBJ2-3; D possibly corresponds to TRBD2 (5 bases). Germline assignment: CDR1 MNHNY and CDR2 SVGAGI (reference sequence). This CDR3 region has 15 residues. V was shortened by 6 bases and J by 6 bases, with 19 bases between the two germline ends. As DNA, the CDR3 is TGTGCCAGCAGCCCCACCGGGCCGAGGGCGGATACGCAGTATTTT. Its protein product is CASSPTGPRADTQYF.

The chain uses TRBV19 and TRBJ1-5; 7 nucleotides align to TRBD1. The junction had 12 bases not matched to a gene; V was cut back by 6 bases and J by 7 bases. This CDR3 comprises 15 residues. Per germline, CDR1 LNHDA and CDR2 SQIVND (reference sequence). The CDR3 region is CASSTPQGGRQPQHF. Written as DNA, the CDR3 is TGTGCCAGTAGCACACCACAAGGGGGCAGGCAGCCCCAGCATTTT.

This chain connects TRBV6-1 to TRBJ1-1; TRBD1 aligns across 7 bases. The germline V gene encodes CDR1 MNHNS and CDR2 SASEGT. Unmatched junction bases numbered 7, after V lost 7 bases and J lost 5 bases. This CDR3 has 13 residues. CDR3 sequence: CASNKQGSTEAFF. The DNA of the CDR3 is TGTGCCAGCAACAAACAGGGGAGTACTGAAGCTTTCTTT.

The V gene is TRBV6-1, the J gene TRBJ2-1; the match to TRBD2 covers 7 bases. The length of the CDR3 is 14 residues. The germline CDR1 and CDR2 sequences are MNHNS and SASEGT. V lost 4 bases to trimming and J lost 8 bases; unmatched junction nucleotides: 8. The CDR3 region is CASSGAAGRDEQFF. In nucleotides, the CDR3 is TGTGCCAGCAGTGGAGCAGCGGGACGGGATGAGCAGTTCTTC.

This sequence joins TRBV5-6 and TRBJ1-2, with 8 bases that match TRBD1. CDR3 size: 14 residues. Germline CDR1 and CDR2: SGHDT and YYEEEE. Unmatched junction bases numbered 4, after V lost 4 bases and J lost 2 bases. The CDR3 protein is CASSRQGANYGYTF. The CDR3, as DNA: TGTGCCAGCAGCCGCCAGGGGGCGAACTATGGCTACACCTTC.

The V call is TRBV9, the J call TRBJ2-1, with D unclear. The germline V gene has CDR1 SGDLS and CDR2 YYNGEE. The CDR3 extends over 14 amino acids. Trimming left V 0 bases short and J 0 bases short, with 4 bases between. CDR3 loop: CASSVGSSYNEQFF. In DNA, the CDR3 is TGTGCCAGCAGCGTAGGGAGCTCCTACAATGAGCAGTTCTTC.

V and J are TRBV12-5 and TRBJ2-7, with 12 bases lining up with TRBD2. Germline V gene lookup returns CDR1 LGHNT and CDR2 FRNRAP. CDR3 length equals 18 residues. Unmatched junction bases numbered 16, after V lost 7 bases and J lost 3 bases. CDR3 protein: CASAKTSGSSEGVYEQYF. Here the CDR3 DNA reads TGTGCTAGTGCCAAGACTAGCGGGAGCTCGGAGGGAGTCTACGAGCAGTACTTC.

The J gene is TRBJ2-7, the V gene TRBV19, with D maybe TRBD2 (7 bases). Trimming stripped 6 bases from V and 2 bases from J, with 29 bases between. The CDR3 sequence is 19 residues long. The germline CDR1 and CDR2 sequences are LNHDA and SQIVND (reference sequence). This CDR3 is CASSLLYTGIPGTTYEQYF. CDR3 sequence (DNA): TGTGCCAGTAGCCTCCTCTATACAGGGATCCCCGGGACTACCTACGAGCAGTACTTC.

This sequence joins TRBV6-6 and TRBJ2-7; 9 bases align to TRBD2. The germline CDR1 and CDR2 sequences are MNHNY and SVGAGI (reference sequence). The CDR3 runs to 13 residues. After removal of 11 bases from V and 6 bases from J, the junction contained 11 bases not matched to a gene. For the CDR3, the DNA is TGTGCCCCCAGTAGGAGCGGGAGGATCGAGCAGTACTTC. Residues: CAPSRSGRIEQYF.

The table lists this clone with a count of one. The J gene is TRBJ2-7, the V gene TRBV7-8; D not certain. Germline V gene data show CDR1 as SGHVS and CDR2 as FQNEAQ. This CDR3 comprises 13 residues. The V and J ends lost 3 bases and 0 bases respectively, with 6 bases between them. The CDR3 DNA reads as TGTGCCAGCAGCTTTCATAGCTCCTACGAGCAGTACTTC. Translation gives CASSFHSSYEQYF.

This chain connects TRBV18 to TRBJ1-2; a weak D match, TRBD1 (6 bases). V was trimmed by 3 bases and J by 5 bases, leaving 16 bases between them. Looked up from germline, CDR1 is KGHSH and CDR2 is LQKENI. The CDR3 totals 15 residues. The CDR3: CASSPRGGLWYGYTF. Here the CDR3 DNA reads TGTGCCAGCTCACCCCGGGGGGGGCTCTGGTATGGCTACACCTTC. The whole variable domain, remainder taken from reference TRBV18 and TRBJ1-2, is NAGVMQNPRHLVRRRGQEARLRCSPMKGHSHVYWYRQLPEEGLKFMVYLQKENIIDESGMPKERFSAEFPKEGPSILRIQQVVRGDSAAYFCASSPRGGLWYGYTFGSGTRLTVV.

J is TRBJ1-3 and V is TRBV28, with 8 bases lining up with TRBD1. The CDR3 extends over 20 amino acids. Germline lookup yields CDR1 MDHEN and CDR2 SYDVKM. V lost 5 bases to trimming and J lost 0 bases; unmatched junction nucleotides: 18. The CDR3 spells CASSQSWDRHLYLSGNTIYF. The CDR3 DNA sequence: TGTGCCAGCAGTCAGAGTTGGGACAGGCACTTATACCTCTCTGGAAACACCATATATTTT.

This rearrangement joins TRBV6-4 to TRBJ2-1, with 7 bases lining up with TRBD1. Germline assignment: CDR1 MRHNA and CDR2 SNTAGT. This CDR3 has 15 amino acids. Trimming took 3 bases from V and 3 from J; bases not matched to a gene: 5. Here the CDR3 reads CASSDSTGVYNEQFF. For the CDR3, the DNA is TGTGCCAGCAGTGATAGTACAGGGGTCTACAATGAGCAGTTCTTC.